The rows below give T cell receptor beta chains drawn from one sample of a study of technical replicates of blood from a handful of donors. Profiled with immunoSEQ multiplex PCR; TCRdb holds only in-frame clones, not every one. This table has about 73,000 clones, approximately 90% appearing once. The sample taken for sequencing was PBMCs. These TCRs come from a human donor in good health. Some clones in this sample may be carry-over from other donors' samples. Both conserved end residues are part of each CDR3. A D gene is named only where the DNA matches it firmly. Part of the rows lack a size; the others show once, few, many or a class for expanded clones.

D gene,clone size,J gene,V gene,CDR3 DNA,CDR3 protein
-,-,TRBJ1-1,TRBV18,TGTGCCAGCTCACCACTTGACAGTTTGAACACTGAAGCTTTCTTT,CASSPLDSLNTEAFF
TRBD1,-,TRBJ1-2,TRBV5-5,TGTGCCAGCAGCTTAGACCTCGGACAGGGCATTTACTACACCTTC,CASSLDLGQGIYYTF
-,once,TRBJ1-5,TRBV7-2,TGTGCCAGCAGCCCTGAGAGCAATCAGCCCCAGCATTTT,CASSPESNQPQHF
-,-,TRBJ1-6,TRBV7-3,TGTGCCAGCAGCTTGAACAGGGATAATTCACCCCTCCACTTT,CASSLNRDNSPLHF
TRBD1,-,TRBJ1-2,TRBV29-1,TGCAGCGTTGCGGAACAGGGGGCGCGGTATGGCTACACCTTC,CSVAEQGARYGYTF
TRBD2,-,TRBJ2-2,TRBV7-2,TGTGCCAGCAGCGCCTTTGGACTAGCGGGAGGGCAGGGCGGGGAGCTGTTTTTT,CASSAFGLAGGQGGELFF
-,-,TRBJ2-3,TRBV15,TGTGCCACCAGCAGAGATCCAGGGGATTTGGATACGCAGTATTTT,CATSRDPGDLDTQYF
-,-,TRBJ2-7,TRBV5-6,TGTGCCAGCAGCTTACGGGTGATTAGCTCCTACGAGCAGTACTTC,CASSLRVISSYEQYF
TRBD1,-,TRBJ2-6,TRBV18,TGTGCCAGCTCACCCCTCTGGACAGGGGATATCTCTGGGGCCAACGTCCTGACTTTC,CASSPLWTGDISGANVLTF
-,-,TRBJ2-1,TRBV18,TGTGCCAGCTCACCACCGGGACTTGTGGCCCCGTTCTTC,CASSPPGLVAPFF
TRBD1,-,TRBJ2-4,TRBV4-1,TGCGCCAGCAGCCAAGACCCAGGACAGGGGAAGGTTCAGTACTTC,CASSQDPGQGKVQYF
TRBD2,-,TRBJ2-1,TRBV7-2,TGTGCCAGCAGCTTCGGCGGGAGCTCCTACAATGAGCAGTTCTTC,CASSFGGSSYNEQFF
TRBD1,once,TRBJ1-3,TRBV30,TGTGCCTGGAATCTAGGATTTGACAGGGCGTCAGGAAACACCATATATTTT,CAWNLGFDRASGNTIYF
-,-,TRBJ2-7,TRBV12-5,TGTGCTAGTGGTTTGGTAGGTTCAGCCACAGCCTCCTACGAGCAGTACTTC,CASGLVGSATASYEQYF
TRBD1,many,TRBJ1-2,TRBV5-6,TGTGCCAGCAACTTAGAGACAGGGTTCTATGGCTACACCTTC,CASNLETGFYGYTF
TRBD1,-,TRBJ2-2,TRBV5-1,TGCGCCAGCAGCTCCCAGACAGGGGTGTCGTCCGGGGAGCTGTTTTTT,CASSSQTGVSSGELFF
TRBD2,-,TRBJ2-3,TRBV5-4,TGTGCCAGCAGCCCCCTAGCGGGGTCTAGCACAGATACGCAGTATTTT,CASSPLAGSSTDTQYF
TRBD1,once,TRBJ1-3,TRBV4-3,TGCGCCAGCAGCCACGGACAGGGAAGCGGAAACACCATATATTTT,CASSHGQGSGNTIYF
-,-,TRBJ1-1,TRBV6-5,TGTGCCAGCAATCCAAGGGGCGGGAACACTGAAGCTTTCTTT,CASNPRGGNTEAFF
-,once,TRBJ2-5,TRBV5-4,TGTGCCGATAGTACGGGGGACGAGGAGACCCAGTACTTC,CADSTGDEETQYF
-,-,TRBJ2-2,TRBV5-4,TGTGCCAGCAGCTTTCGCGACACCACCGGGGAGCTGTTTTTT,CASSFRDTTGELFF
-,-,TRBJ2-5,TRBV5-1,TGCGCCAGCAGCTTGGCTCCAGATATCCAAGAGACCCAGTACTTC,CASSLAPDIQETQYF
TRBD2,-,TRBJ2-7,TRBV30,TGTGCCTGGAGCGCTGGACTAGCGGGAACCTACGAGCAGTACTTC,CAWSAGLAGTYEQYF
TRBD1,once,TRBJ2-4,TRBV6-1,TGTGCCAGCAGGGACAGGCCCAAAAACATTCAGTACTTC,CASRDRPKNIQYF
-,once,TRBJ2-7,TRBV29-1,TGCAGCGCCGAAGGTTGGGCCCCTACTTGTCTCGAGCAGTACTTC,CSAEGWAPTCLEQYF
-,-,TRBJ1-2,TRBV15,TGTGCCACCAGCAGAGGGCTAGACTATGGCTACACCTTC,CATSRGLDYGYTF
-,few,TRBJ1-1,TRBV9,TGTGCCAGCAGCGTAGCTACAGGAGATCGGGTTTTCTTT,CASSVATGDRVFF
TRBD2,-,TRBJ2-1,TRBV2,TGTGCCAGCAGGGGGACTAGCGGGAGGGCCGGTGAGCAGTTCTTC,CASRGTSGRAGEQFF
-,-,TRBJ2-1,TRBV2,TGTGCCAGCAGTGAGGGGACACTCAATGAGCAGTTCTTC,CASSEGTLNEQFF
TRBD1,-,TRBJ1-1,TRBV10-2,TGCGCCAGCAGTGACACCCGGGACAGGGGTCTAACTGAAGCTTTCTTT,CASSDTRDRGLTEAFF
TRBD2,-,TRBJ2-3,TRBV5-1,TGCGCCAGCAGCCTTACCGGACTAGCCCCAGATACGCAGTATTTT,CASSLTGLAPDTQYF
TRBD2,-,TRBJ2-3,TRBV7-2,TGTGCCAGCAGCCTAGGGACTAGCGGGAGGGGGGCAGATACGCAGTATTTT,CASSLGTSGRGADTQYF
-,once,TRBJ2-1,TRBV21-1,TGTGCCAGCAGCACGGAGGGGGCTGTGGATGAGCAGTTCTTC,CASSTEGAVDEQFF
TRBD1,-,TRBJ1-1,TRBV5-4,TGTGCCAGCAGACCAGACAGGGCCGAAACTGAAGCTTTCTTT,CASRPDRAETEAFF
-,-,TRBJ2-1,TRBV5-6,TGTGCCAGCAGCTGGGGCGCGGGGGCGATTAAGGATGAGCAGTTCTTC,CASSWGAGAIKDEQFF
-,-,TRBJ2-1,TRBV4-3,TGCGCCAGCAGCCAAGATAGGGGGAGGGCCTACTACAATGAGCAGTTCTTC,CASSQDRGRAYYNEQFF
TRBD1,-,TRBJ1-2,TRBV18,TGTGCCAGCTCAGCAGGGGGCTTAGGCTATGGCTACACCTTC,CASSAGGLGYGYTF
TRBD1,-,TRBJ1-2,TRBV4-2,TGTGCCAGCAGCCAAGATCAAGCTACAGGGGGCGCGAGAGGCTACACCTTC,CASSQDQATGGARGYTF
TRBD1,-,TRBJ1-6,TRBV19,TGTGCCAGTAGTACCTTCCGGGACAGGGGGCATTTGTCACCCCTCCACTTT,CASSTFRDRGHLSPLHF
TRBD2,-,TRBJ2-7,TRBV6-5,TGTGCCAGCAGTTTTAGCGGGAGGAATTCCTACGAGCAGTACTTC,CASSFSGRNSYEQYF
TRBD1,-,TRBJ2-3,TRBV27,TGTGCCAGCAGTAGTCCGACAGGGCGCACAGATACGCAGTATTTT,CASSSPTGRTDTQYF
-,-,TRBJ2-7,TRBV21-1,TGTGCCAGCAGCCTCCGGACACTTCTCTCCTACGAGCAGTACTTC,CASSLRTLLSYEQYF
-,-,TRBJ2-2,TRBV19,TGTGCCAGTAGTATCCGGGACACCGGGGAGCTGTTTTTT,CASSIRDTGELFF
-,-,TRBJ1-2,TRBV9,TGTGCCAGCACCCCGGCAACAGGGTCTAACTATGGCTACACCTTC,CASTPATGSNYGYTF
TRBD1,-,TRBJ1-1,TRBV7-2,TGTGCCAGCAGCTTAAAAGGGGGCAACACTGAAGCTTTCTTT,CASSLKGGNTEAFF
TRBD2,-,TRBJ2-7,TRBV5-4,TGTGCCAGCAGCCCGTCTAGCGGGAGTTACGAGCAGTACTTC,CASSPSSGSYEQYF
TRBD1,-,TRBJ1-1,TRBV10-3,TGTGCCATCAGTGACCCGACAGGGCGAGGCACTGAAGCTTTCTTT,CAISDPTGRGTEAFF
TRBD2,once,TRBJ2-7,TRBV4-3,TGCGCCAGCAGCCAAGAGGGGGGAGGGAGCGAGCAGTACTTC,CASSQEGGGSEQYF
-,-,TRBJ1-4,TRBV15,TGTGCCACCAGCAGAGAAGTCAGTCCTCGTGAAAAACTGTTTTTT,CATSREVSPREKLFF
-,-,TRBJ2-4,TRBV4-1,TGCGCCAGCAGCCAAGATAGCGCACCCCCGGGAAGCATTCAGTACTTC,CASSQDSAPPGSIQYF
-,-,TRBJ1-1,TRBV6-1,TGTGCCAGCACCCCACAGGCGAACACTGAAGCTTTCTTT,CASTPQANTEAFF
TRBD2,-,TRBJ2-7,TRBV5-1,TGCGCCAGCAGCCCCGTGAGAGGTAGCGGGGGTGGCGAGCAGTACTTC,CASSPVRGSGGGEQYF
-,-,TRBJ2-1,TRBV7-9,TGTGCCAGCAGCTTAAATGTCCGGACTACGGTCTACAGTGAGCAGTTCTTC,CASSLNVRTTVYSEQFF
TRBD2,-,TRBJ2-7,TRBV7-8,TGTGCCAGCAGCTTAGGACTAGCGGGTACGCCCTACGAGCAGTACTTC,CASSLGLAGTPYEQYF
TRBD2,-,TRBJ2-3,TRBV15,TGTGCCACCAGCAGAGGAGGTTGGAGCGGGGGGGCCACAGATACGCAGTATTTT,CATSRGGWSGGATDTQYF